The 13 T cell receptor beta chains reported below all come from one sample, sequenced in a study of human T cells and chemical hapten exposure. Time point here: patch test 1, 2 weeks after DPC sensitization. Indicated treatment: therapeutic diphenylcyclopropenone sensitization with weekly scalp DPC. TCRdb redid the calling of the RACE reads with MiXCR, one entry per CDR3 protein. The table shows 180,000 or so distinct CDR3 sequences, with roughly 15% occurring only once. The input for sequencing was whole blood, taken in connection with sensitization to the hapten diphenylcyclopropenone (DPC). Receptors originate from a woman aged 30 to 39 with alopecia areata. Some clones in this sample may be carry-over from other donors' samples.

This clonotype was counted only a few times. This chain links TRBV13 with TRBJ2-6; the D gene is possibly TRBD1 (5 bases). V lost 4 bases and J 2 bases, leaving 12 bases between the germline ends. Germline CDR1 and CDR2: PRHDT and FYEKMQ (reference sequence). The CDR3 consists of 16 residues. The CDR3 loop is CASSSFRTTGANVLTF. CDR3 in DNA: TGTGCCAGCAGCTCCTTTCGGACAACTGGGGCCAACGTCCTGACTTTC. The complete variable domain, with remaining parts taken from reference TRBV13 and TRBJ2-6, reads AAGVIQSPRHLIKEKRETATLKCYPIPRHDTVYWYQQGPGQDPQFLISFYEKMQSDKGSIPDRFSAQQFSDYHSELNMSSLELGDSALYFCASSSFRTTGANVLTFGAGSRLTVL.

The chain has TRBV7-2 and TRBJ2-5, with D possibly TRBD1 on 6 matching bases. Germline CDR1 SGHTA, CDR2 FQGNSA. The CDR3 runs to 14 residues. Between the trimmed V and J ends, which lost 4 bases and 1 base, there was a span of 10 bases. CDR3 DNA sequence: TGTGCCAGCAGCTCCCGACAGGTCCAAGAGACCCAGTACTTC. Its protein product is CASSSRQVQETQYF.

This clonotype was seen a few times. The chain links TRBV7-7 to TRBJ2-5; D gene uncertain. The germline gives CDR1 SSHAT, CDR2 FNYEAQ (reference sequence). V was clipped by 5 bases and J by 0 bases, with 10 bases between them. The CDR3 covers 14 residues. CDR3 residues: CASSNMGYQETQYF. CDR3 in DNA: TGTGCCAGCAGCAATATGGGGTACCAAGAGACCCAGTACTTC. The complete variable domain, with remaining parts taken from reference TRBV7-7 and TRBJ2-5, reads GAGVSQSPRYKVTKRGQDVTLRCDPISSHATLYWYQQALGQGPEFLTYFNYEAQPDKSGLPSDRFSAERPEGSISTLTIQRTEQRDSAMYRCASSNMGYQETQYFGPGTRLLVL.

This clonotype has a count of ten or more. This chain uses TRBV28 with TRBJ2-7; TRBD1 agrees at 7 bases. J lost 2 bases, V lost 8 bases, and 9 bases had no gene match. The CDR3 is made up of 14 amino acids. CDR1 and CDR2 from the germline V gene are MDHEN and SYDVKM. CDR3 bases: TGTGCCAGCTCCCCCACAGGGGTACCCTACGAGCAGTACTTC. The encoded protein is CASSPTGVPYEQYF.

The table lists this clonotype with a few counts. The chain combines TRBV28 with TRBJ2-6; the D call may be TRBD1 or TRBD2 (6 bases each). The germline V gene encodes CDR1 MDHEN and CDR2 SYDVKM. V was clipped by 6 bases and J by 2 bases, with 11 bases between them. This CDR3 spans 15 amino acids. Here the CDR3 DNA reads TGTGCCAGCAGACCGGGGGCCGCTGGGGCCAACGTCCTGACTTTC. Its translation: CASRPGAAGANVLTF.

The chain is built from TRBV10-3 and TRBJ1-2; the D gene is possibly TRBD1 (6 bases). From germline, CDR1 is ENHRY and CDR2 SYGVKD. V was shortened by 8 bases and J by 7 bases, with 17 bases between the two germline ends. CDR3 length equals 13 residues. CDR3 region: CAIDEGVQRGYTF. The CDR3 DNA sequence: TGTGCCATCGATGAGGGGGTGCAGCGTGGCTACACCTTC.

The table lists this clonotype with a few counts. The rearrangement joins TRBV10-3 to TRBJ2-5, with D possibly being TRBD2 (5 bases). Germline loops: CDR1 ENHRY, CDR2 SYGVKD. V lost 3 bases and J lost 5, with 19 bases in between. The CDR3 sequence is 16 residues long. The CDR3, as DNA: TGTGCCATCAGTGACCCAAGCGGTCGAACAGTCGAGACCCAGTACTTC. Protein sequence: CAISDPSGRTVETQYF.

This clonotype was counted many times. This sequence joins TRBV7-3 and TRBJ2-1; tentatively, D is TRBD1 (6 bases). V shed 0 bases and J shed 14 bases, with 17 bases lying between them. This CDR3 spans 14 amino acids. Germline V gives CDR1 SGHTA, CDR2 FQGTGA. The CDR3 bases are TGTGCCAGCAGCTTAACCCCTGGCAGGGGTGAAAAGTTCTTC. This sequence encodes CASSLTPGRGEKFF.

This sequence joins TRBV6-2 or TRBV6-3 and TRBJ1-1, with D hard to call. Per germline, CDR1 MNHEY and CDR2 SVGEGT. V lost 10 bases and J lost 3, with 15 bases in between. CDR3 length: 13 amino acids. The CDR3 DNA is TGTGCCAACACACCGGGCGTTTACACTGAAGCTTTCTTT. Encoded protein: CANTPGVYTEAFF.

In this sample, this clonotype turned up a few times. CDR3 protein: CASSQAGGGSYEQYF. CDR3 coding DNA: TGTGCCAGCAGCCAGGCCGGGGGGGGTTCCTACGAGCAGTACTTC. The chain employs TRBV7-2 and TRBJ2-7; 8 bases align to TRBD2. CDR3 length equals 15 residues. Trimming at V came to 5 bases and at J to 1 base, leaving 7 bases not matched to a gene. Germline assignment: CDR1 SGHTA and CDR2 FQGNSA.

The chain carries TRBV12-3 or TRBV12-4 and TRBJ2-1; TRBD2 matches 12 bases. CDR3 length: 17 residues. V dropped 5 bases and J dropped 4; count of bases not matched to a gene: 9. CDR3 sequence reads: CASSTTLAGGIYNEQFF. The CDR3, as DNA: TGTGCCAGCAGTACCACTCTAGCGGGGGGGATTTACAATGAGCAGTTCTTC.

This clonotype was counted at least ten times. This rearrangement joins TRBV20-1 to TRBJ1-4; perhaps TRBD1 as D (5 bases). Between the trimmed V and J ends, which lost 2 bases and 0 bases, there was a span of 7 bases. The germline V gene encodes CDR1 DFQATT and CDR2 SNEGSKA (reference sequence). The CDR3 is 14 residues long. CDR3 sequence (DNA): TGCAGTGCTAGACCGGGGGCAACTAATGAAAAACTGTTTTTT. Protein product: CSARPGATNEKLFF.

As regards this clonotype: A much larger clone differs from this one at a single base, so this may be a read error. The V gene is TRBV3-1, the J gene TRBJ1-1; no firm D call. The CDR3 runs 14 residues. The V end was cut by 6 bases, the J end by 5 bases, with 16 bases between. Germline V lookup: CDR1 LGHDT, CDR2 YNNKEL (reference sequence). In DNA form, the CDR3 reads TGTGCCAGCAGTCCCCCAACAGCCCGGACTGAAGCTTTCTTT. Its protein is CASSPPTARTEAFF.